A selection of T cell receptor beta chains follows, all from one sample in a study of T-cell reconstitution after alpha-beta-depleted transplantation in children. TCRdb passed the PCR reads through MiXCR, listing each CDR3 protein once. The data hold about 400,000 distinct CDR3 sequences, with 13% observed a single time. Sample: PBMCs, taken from the stem cell graft. The source is a human donor who donated a stem cell graft to a child with Fanconi anemia. The CDR3 runs from the conserved cysteine through the conserved F or W. The D gene is left open where the match is weak. Not every row has a clone size; where given, it reads once, few, many or a size class.

CDR3aa | CDR3nt | abundance | d_gene | j_gene | v_gene
CAISDSQRGILDEQYF | TGTGCCATCAGTGATTCTCAACGGGGGATCTTGGACGAGCAGTACTTC | many | . | TRBJ2-7 | TRBV10-3
CSARPGTTYQPQHF | TGCAGTGCTAGGCCCGGGACAACCTATCAGCCCCAGCATTTT | few | . | TRBJ1-5 | TRBV20-1
CASLKTGQEGETQYF | TGCGCCAGCCTTAAAACCGGACAGGAGGGAGAGACCCAGTACTTC | . | . | TRBJ2-5 | TRBV5-1
CASKREDMNTEAFF | TGCGCCAGCAAAAGGGAAGATATGAACACTGAAGCTTTCTTT | many | . | TRBJ1-1 | TRBV5-1
CASSLMGIYEQYF | TGTGCCAGCAGCTTGATGGGAATATACGAGCAGTACTTC | few | . | TRBJ2-7 | TRBV7-2
CASSLAGSRTDTQYF | TGTGCCAGCAGCCTCGCTGGATCGCGCACAGATACGCAGTATTTT | few | . | TRBJ2-3 | TRBV7-8
CASSLSDRGLYEQYF | TGTGCCAGCAGTCTATCGGACAGGGGGCTCTACGAGCAGTACTTC | few | TRBD1 | TRBJ2-7 | TRBV12-3/TRBV12-4
CSGSEVEAFF | TGCAGTGGTTCGGAGGTCGAAGCTTTCTTT | . | . | TRBJ1-1 | TRBV20-1
CASSPSARHHEQFF | TGTGCCAGCAGCCCTTCGGCCCGGCACCATGAGCAGTTCTTC | . | . | TRBJ2-1 | TRBV5-5
CASEIGNTEAFF | TGTGCCAGCGAAATTGGGAACACTGAAGCTTTCTTT | few | . | TRBJ1-1 | TRBV2
CASSFFSNRNGELFF | TGTGCCAGCAGTTTTTTTTCCAACCGGAACGGGGAGCTGTTTTTT | many | . | TRBJ2-2 | TRBV12-3/TRBV12-4
CASSQEGLGRLNTEAFF | TGCGCCAGCAGCCAAGAGGGACTGGGGAGACTGAACACTGAAGCTTTCTTT | . | . | TRBJ1-1 | TRBV4-1
CASTIDRADGELFF | TGTGCCAGCACCATAGACAGGGCGGACGGGGAGCTGTTTTTT | few | TRBD1 | TRBJ2-2 | TRBV12-3/TRBV12-4
CASSADRGSEQFF | TGTGCCAGCAGCGCCGACAGGGGGAGTGAGCAGTTCTTC | few | TRBD1 | TRBJ2-1 | TRBV7-7
CASRQLRDQETQYF | TGTGCCAGCAGACAACTCAGGGACCAAGAGACCCAGTACTTC | many | . | TRBJ2-5 | TRBV27
CASTLGGANVLTF | TGCGCCAGCACCCTGGGAGGGGCCAACGTCCTGACTTTC | many | . | TRBJ2-6 | TRBV5-1
CASSWGRIGNTEAFF | TGTGCCAGCAGTTGGGGCCGGATTGGGAACACTGAAGCTTTCTTT | few | . | TRBJ1-1 | TRBV12-3/TRBV12-4
CASRPTGTSGYNEQFF | TGTGCCAGCAGACCGACCGGGACTAGCGGATACAATGAGCAGTTCTTC | once | TRBD2 | TRBJ2-1 | TRBV7-8
CSARSRDSIREQYF | TGCAGTGCTAGAAGCCGGGACAGTATACGAGAGCAGTACTTC | many | TRBD1 | TRBJ2-7 | TRBV20-1
CASSFLTGGGNTIYF | TGTGCCAGCAGCTTCCTAACGGGCGGTGGAAACACCATATATTTT | many | . | TRBJ1-3 | TRBV11-2
CSAERVGTYNEQFF | TGCAGCGCCGAAAGGGTGGGAACCTACAATGAGCAGTTCTTC | . | . | TRBJ2-1 | TRBV29-1
CASSSRTGGEAFF | TGTGCCAGCAGCTCAAGGACAGGTGGGGAAGCTTTCTTT | . | TRBD1 | TRBJ1-1 | TRBV5-4
CATSAHRDTQYF | TGTGCCACCAGCGCTCATAGAGATACGCAGTATTTT | few | . | TRBJ2-3 | TRBV15
CASSLNPGTGERLFF | TGTGCCAGCAGCTTGAATCCCGGGACAGGGGAAAGACTGTTTTTT | few | TRBD1 | TRBJ1-4 | TRBV5-6
CASSFKLAEETQYF | TGTGCCAGCAGCTTCAAACTAGCGGAAGAGACCCAGTACTTC | many | TRBD2 | TRBJ2-5 | TRBV5-4
CASRIGQGETEAFF | TGTGCCAGCAGGATAGGACAGGGTGAAACTGAAGCTTTCTTT | many | TRBD1 | TRBJ1-1 | TRBV12-3/TRBV12-4
CASSPGQIQETQYF | TGTGCCAGCAGCCCAGGACAGATCCAAGAGACCCAGTACTTC | few | . | TRBJ2-5 | TRBV12-3/TRBV12-4
CASSLTRTGGLNGELFF | TGTGCCAGCAGCTTAACCAGGACAGGGGGTTTGAACGGGGAGCTGTTTTTT | . | TRBD1 | TRBJ2-2 | TRBV7-3
CASGLGPREQFF | TGTGCTAGTGGTTTGGGCCCCCGGGAGCAGTTCTTC | . | . | TRBJ2-1 | TRBV12-5
CAISASQGIETQYF | TGTGCCATCAGCGCCTCCCAGGGGATTGAGACCCAGTACTTC | many | . | TRBJ2-5 | TRBV10-3
CASSVAGQGTSEETQYF | TGTGCCAGCAGCGTAGCTGGACAGGGGACGTCCGAAGAGACCCAGTACTTC | few | TRBD1 | TRBJ2-5 | TRBV9
CASSQGLQASMETQYF | TGTGCCAGCAGCCAAGGTTTGCAGGCCTCGATGGAGACCCAGTACTTC | few | . | TRBJ2-5 | TRBV14
CATSSRLTNTGELFF | TGTGCCACCAGCTCGCGACTCACGAACACCGGGGAGCTGTTTTTT | few | . | TRBJ2-2 | TRBV15
CSVEKGSAKNIQYF | TGCAGCGTTGAAAAGGGGAGTGCCAAAAACATTCAGTACTTC | many | . | TRBJ2-4 | TRBV29-1
CASSPPTALNTGELFF | TGTGCCAGCTCACCACCGACAGCCCTTAACACCGGGGAGCTGTTTTTT | . | . | TRBJ2-2 | TRBV18
CASSSLAGGLYNEQFF | TGTGCCAGCAGCTCTCTAGCGGGGGGGCTCTACAATGAGCAGTTCTTC | many | TRBD2 | TRBJ2-1 | TRBV11-2
CASRPAGDTEAFF | TGCGCCAGCAGACCAGCAGGGGACACTGAAGCTTTCTTT | . | . | TRBJ1-1 | TRBV5-1
CTSRTSGTDTQYF | TGTACCAGCAGGACTAGCGGGACAGATACGCAGTATTTT | . | TRBD2 | TRBJ2-3 | TRBV12-3/TRBV12-4
CASSFGRGQTTYEQYF | TGTGCCAGCAGCTTCGGACGGGGACAAACTACCTACGAGCAGTACTTC | few | . | TRBJ2-7 | TRBV7-2
CASSEAGTLKVAFF | TGTGCCAGCAGTGAAGCCGGGACACTAAAGGTGGCTTTCTTT | . | . | TRBJ1-1 | TRBV2